This T cell receptor (beta chain) originates from a study of blood T cell repertoires in COVID-19. Study summary: PBMCs, B-cell-depleted T cells, or T cells provided the cDNA or gDNA that made up the material.

The germline gives CDR1 SQVTM, CDR2 ANQGSEA. The CDR3 sequence is 11 residues long. The J segment lost 8 bases and the V segment lost 7 bases, leaving 7 bases of the junction unmatched. Original methodology: Scientists estimated how many nucleated cells there were by amplifying reference gene primers. Using immunoSEQ multiplex PCR, the repertoire was profiled, and TCRdb retains in-frame clones only, with some absent. V and J calls and clone size are given by that table; D and trimming were obtained from the DNA. The sample shows 220,000 or so clones, roughly 92% of them seen only once. The source material was peripheral blood. The V call is TRBV29-1, the J call TRBJ1-2; 7 nucleotides agree with TRBD1. The source is a man in his 60s with COVID-19, enrolled during active disease. DNA of the CDR3: TGCAGCGCAGACAGGGATGGCGGCTACACCTTC. It is translated as CSADRDGGYTF.